This T cell receptor (beta chain) comes out of a study of blood T cell repertoires in COVID-19. The wider study: Samples of COVID-19 (acute and convalescent) were obtained from the United States, Italy and Spain. PBMCs, B-cell-depleted T cells, or T cells provided the cDNA or gDNA that made up the material.

Seattle's cohort entered during active infection and was followed longitudinally. The J segment lost 3 bases and the V segment lost 1 base, leaving 9 bases of the junction unmatched. The CDR3 extends over 17 amino acids. Germline V gene lookup returns CDR1 SGHAT and CDR2 FQNNGV. Libraries were prepared by immunoSEQ multiplex PCR; TCRdb keeps only in-frame clonotypes and omits some of them. The sample has roughly 250,000 clones, around 85% seen once. The source material was peripheral blood. The sequence came from a woman aged 25-40 years with COVID-19, enrolled during active disease. The chain couples TRBV11-2 to TRBJ2-5; 9 nucleotides match TRBD2. The DNA of the CDR3 is TGTGCCAGCAGCTTAGCTCTTAGCGGGGGAAGCGAAGAGACCCAGTACTTC. Translation gives CASSLALSGGSEETQYF.